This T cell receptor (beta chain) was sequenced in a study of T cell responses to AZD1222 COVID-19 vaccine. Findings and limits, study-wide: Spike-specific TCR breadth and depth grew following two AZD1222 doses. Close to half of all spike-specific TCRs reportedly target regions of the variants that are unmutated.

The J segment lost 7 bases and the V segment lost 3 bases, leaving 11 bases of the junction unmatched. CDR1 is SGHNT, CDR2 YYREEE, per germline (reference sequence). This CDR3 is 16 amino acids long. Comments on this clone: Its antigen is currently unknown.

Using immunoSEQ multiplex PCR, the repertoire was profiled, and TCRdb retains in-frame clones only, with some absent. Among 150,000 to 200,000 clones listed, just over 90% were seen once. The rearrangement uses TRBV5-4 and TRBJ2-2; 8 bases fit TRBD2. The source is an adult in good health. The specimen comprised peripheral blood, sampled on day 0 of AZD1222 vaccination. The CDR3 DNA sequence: TGTGCCAGCAGCTCGTTCTCTCGGGGGGGTGGCGGGGAGCTGTTTTTT. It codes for CASSSFSRGGGGELFF.